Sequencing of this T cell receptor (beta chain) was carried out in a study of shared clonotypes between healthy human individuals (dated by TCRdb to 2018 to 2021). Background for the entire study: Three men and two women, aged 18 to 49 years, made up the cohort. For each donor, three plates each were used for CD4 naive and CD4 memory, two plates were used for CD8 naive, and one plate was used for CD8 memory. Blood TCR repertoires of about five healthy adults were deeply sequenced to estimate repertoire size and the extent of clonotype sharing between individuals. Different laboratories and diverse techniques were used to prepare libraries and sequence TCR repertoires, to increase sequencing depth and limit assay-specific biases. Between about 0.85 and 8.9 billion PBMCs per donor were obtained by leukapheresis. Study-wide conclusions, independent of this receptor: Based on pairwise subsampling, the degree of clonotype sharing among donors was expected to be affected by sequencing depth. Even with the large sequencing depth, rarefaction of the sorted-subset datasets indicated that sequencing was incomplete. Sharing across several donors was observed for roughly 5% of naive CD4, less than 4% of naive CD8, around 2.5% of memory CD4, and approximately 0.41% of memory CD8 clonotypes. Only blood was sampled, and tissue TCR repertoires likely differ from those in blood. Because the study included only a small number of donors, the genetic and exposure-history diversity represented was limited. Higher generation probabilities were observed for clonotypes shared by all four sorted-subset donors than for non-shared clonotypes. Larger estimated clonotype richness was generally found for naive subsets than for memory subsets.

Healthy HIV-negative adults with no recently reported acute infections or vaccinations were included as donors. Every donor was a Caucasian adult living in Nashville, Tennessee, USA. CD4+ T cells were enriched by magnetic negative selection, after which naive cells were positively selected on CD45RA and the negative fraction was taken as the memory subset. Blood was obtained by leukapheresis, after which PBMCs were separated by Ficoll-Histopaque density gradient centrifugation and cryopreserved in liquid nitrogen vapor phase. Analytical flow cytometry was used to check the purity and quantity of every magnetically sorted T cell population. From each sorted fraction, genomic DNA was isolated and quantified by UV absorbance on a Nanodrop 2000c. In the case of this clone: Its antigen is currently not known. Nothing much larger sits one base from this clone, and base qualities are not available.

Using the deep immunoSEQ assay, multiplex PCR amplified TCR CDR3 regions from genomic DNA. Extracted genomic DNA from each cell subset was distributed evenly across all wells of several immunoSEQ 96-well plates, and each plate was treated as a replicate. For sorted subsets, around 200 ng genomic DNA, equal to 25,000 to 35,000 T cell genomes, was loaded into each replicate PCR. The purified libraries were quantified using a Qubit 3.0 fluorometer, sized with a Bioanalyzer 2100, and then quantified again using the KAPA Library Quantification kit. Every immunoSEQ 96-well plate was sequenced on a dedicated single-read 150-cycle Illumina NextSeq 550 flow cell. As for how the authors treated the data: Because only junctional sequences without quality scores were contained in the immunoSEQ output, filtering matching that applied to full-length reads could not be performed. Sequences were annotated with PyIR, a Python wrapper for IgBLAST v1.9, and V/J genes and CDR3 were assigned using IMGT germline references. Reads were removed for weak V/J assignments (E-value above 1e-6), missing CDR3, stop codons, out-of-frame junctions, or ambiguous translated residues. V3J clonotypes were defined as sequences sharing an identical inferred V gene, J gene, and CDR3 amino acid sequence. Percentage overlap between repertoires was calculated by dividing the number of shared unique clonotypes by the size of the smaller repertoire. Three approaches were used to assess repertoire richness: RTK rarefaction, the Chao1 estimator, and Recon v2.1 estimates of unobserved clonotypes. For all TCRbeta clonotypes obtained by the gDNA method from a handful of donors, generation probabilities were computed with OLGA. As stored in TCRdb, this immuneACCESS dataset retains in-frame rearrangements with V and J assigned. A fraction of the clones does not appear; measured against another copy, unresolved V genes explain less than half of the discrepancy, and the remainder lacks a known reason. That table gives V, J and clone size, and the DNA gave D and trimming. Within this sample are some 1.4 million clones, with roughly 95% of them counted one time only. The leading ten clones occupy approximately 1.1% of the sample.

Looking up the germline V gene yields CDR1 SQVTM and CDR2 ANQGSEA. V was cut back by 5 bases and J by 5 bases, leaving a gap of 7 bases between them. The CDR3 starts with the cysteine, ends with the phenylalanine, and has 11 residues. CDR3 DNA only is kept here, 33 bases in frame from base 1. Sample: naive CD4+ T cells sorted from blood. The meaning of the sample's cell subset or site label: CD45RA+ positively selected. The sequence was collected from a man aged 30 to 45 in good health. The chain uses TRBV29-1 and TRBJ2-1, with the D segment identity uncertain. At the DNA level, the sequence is TGCAGCGTTATGCCCAACAATGAGCAGTTCTTC. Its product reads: CSVMPNNEQFF.